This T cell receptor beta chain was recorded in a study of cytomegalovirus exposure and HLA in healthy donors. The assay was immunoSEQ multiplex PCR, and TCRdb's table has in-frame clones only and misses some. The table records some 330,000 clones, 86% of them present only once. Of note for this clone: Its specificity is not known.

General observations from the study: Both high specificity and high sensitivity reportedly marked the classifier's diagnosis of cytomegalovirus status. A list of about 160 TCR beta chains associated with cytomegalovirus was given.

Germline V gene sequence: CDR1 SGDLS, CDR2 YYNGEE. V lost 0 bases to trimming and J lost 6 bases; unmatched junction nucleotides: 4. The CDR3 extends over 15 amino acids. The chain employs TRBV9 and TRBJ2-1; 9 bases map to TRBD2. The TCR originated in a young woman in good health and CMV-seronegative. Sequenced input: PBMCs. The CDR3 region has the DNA TGTGCCAGCAGCGTAGCGGGACTAGCAAGCAATGAGCAGTTCTTC. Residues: CASSVAGLASNEQFF.